Following are 15 T cell receptor beta chains from one sample sequenced in a study of vaccination and CD4 T cells after COVID-19. Treatment meaning: roughly 11-day PBMC culture with coronavirus spike peptide pools or control peptides (ViraFEST assay). An Oncomine TCR Beta short-read assay was used to sequence the DNA from cultured CD4+ T cells. MiXCR was run by TCRdb on the PCR reads, yielding one entry per CDR3 protein. The table lists tens of thousands of distinct CDR3 sequences, around half of them singletons. Which antigens these TCRs recognize remains unknown. Sequenced: CD4+ T cells from blood, cultured in vitro. The source of these receptors is a human donor who had recovered from COVID-19.

The V and J genes are TRBV20-1 and TRBJ2-3, with TRBD2 as a possible D gene (6 bases). The CDR3 spans 14 residues. CDR1 is DFQATT and CDR2 is SNEGSKA in the germline V gene (reference sequence). Trimming removed 3 bases from V and 0 bases from J, with 10 bases in between. This CDR3 reads CSARLAESTDTQYF. DNA for the CDR3: TGCAGTGCTAGGTTAGCGGAAAGCACAGATACGCAGTATTTT.

V gene TRBV6-4 combines with J gene TRBJ2-1, with D perhaps TRBD2 (6 bases). The germline V gene has CDR1 MRHNA and CDR2 SNTAGT. V was clipped by 5 bases and J by 0 bases, with 11 bases between them. This CDR3 comprises 15 residues. The CDR3 loop is CASSPEGSSYNEQFF. The CDR3 region has the DNA TGTGCCAGCAGTCCGGAGGGGAGCTCCTACAATGAGCAGTTCTTC.

The sample holds a few counts of this clonotype. The chain uses TRBV2 and TRBJ1-1; 10 nucleotides match TRBD1. CDR3 length: 13 residues. After removal of 11 bases from V and 4 bases from J, the junction contained 7 bases not matched to a gene. In germline, CDR1 is SNHLY, CDR2 FYNNEI. CDR3 DNA: TGTGCCGGCACCGGGACAGGGGCCACTGAAGCTTTCTTT. This gives the protein CAGTGTGATEAFF.

This chain joins TRBV20-1 and TRBJ2-3; D not certain. Trimming removed 0 bases from V and 2 bases from J, with 9 bases in between. Germline V gene data show CDR1 as DFQATT and CDR2 as SNEGSKA (reference sequence). CDR3 size: 14 residues. In DNA, the CDR3 is TGCAGTGCTAGAGATCCTGGCGACACAGATACGCAGTATTTT. It is translated as CSARDPGDTDTQYF.

This clonotype was recorded a few times. V is TRBV7-2 and J is TRBJ1-1; D is possibly TRBD1 (6 bases). The CDR3 is 14 amino acids. V lost 5 bases, J lost 5 bases, and 15 bases lay in between. In germline, CDR1 is SGHTA, CDR2 FQGNSA. The CDR3 protein is CASSPRQGWTEAFF. The CDR3 DNA reads TGTGCCAGCAGCCCCCGCCAGGGGTGGACTGAAGCTTTCTTT.

The chain links TRBV15 to TRBJ2-3; TRBD2 matches at 9 bases. V lost 4 bases to trimming and J lost 2 bases; unmatched junction nucleotides: 7. Germline V gene data show CDR1 as LNHNV and CDR2 as YYDKDF (reference sequence). CDR3 size: 16 residues. CDR3 region: CATSTVAGAYTDTQYF. CDR3 bases: TGTGCCACCAGCACAGTAGCGGGAGCCTACACAGATACGCAGTATTTT.

J is TRBJ2-1 and V is TRBV12-3 or TRBV12-4, with 8 bases identical to TRBD2. The CDR3 contains 15 residues. The ends lost 3 bases at V and 7 bases at J; junction bases unmatched: 8. The CDR3 bases are TGTGCCAGCAGTTTCGTGACTAGCGTTGGGAATGAGCAGTTCTTC. It translates to CASSFVTSVGNEQFF.

This clonotype was picked up a small number of times. V usage is TRBV7-9 and J usage is TRBJ1-5; no definite D call. This CDR3 has 15 residues. V was shortened by 10 bases and J by 0 bases, with 16 bases between the two germline ends. Germline V gene sequence: CDR1 SEHNR, CDR2 FQNEAQ (reference sequence). As DNA, the CDR3 is TGTGCCATTACTTCTCGGGAGAATAGCAATCAGCCCCAGCATTTT. Its translation: CAITSRENSNQPQHF.

V is TRBV20-1 and J is TRBJ2-5; 10 nucleotides match TRBD1. The CDR3 extends over 15 amino acids. After removal of 4 bases from V and 1 base from J, the junction contained 6 bases not matched to a gene. Germline loops: CDR1 DFQATT, CDR2 SNEGSKA (reference sequence). The CDR3 is CSATGQGTFQETQYF. CDR3 nucleotides: TGCAGTGCTACGGGACAGGGGACCTTCCAAGAGACCCAGTACTTC.

In its sample, this clonotype was seen a few times. V is TRBV7-8 and J is TRBJ2-5; a possible D gene is TRBD1 (6 bases). Germline CDR1 and CDR2: SGHVS and FQNEAQ. Trimming took 4 bases from V and 1 from J, leaving 7 bases between them. This CDR3 comprises 13 residues. The DNA for the CDR3 is TGTGCCAGCAGCTGGACAGTCCAAGAGACCCAGTACTTC. This gives the protein CASSWTVQETQYF.

This clonotype was seen only once. The chain combines TRBV11-1 with TRBJ1-5; perhaps TRBD1 as D (5 bases). Germline loops: CDR1 SGHAT, CDR2 FQDESV (reference sequence). The CDR3 has 17 amino acids. The ends were cut back, 5 bases at V and 2 bases at J, with 19 bases in the middle. CDR3 sequence (DNA): TGTGCCAGCAGCCCCCCCCCCGGGAGGGGCGGCAATCAGCCCCAGCATTTT. Encoded protein: CASSPPPGRGGNQPQHF. Using reference TRBV11-1 and TRBJ1-5 for the parts outside the CDR3, the full variable domain is EAEVAQSPRYKITEKSQAVAFWCDPISGHATLYWYRQILGQGPELLVQFQDESVVDDSQLPKDRFSAERLKGVDSTLKIQPAELGDSAMYLCASSPPPGRGGNQPQHFGDGTRLSIL.

This clonotype was counted between two and nine times. This chain links TRBV19 with TRBJ2-5, with 7 bases lining up with TRBD1. The CDR3 runs to 15 residues. Germline V gives CDR1 LNHDA, CDR2 SQIVND (reference sequence). J lost 1 base, V lost 6 bases, and 8 bases had no gene match. DNA of the CDR3: TGTGCCAGTAGGACCCGGGGACAGCTCCAAGAGACCCAGTACTTC. Translated: CASRTRGQLQETQYF.

The chain uses TRBV2 and TRBJ2-1; D assignment may be TRBD1 or TRBD2 (5 bases each). The CDR3 has 12 residues. Trimming removed 11 bases from V and 3 bases from J, with 11 bases in between. Per germline, CDR1 SNHLY and CDR2 FYNNEI. CDR3 DNA sequence: TGTGCCGGGGGACCGAACTACAATGAGCAGTTCTTC. It yields the protein CAGGPNYNEQFF.

This clonotype was recorded a few times. The chain carries TRBV7-2 and TRBJ2-5; the D gene is possibly TRBD1 (6 bases). The CDR3 length is 14 residues. The germline V and J ends were trimmed by 4 bases and 5 bases, with 14 bases remaining between them. From germline, CDR1 is SGHTA and CDR2 FQGNSA. CDR3 residues: CASSSGQLRETQYF. The CDR3 nucleotides are TGTGCCAGCAGCTCCGGACAGTTACGTGAGACCCAGTACTTC.

This clonotype was seen a few times. The chain has TRBV15 and TRBJ1-1, with D perhaps matching TRBD1 (5 bases). Germline V gives CDR1 LNHNV, CDR2 YYDKDF (reference sequence). Trimming took off 0 bases at V and 1 base at J, with 9 bases between the two ends. The CDR3 extends over 15 amino acids. The CDR3 protein is CATSRDRQGNTEAFF. CDR3 DNA: TGTGCCACCAGCAGAGATAGGCAGGGGAACACTGAAGCTTTCTTT. The whole variable domain, filled in from reference TRBV15 and TRBJ1-1, reads DAMVIQNPRYQVTQFGKPVTLSCSQTLNHNVMYWYQQKSSQAPKLLFHYYDKDFNNEADTPDNFQSRRPNTSFCFLDIRSPGLGDTAMYLCATSRDRQGNTEAFFGQGTRLTVV.